The clone carrying this T cell receptor (beta chain) has at least ten counts. The antigen is unknown. The CDR3 regions of TCR beta were amplified from RNA transcripts. TCR CDR3 regions were first amplified by RT-PCR with HTBI primers. One entry per CDR3 protein results from TCRdb running MiXCR on the multiplex PCR reads. The data contain 640,000 or so distinct CDR3 sequences, roughly 14% of them seen just once; the ten biggest clones take up roughly 4.3%. The sample belongs to a study of T cells in Graves' hyperthyroidism and ophthalmopathy. Study-level points and caveats: Ophthalmopathy was distinguished from stable hyperthyroidism by 13 V-J signatures.

The germline CDR1 and CDR2 sequences are LNHDA and SQIVND (reference sequence). V trimming: 5 bases; J trimming: 2 bases; junction bases outside the gene matches: 6. CDR3 size: 15 residues. This clonotype originated in a woman between 35 and 50 years old with Graves' ophthalmopathy. The sequenced sample was blood. The chain is built from TRBV19 and TRBJ1-2; 9 bases fit TRBD1. The CDR3, as DNA: TGTGCCAGTAGTGGCCTGGGACAGGGAAACTATGGCTACACCTTC. Translation gives CASSGLGQGNYGYTF. The entire variable domain, with the rest obtained from reference TRBV19 and TRBJ1-2, is as follows: DGGITQSPKYLFRKEGQNVTLSCEQNLNHDAMYWYRQDPGQGLRLIYYSQIVNDFQKGDIAEGYSVSREKKESFPLTVTSAQKNPTAFYLCASSGLGQGNYGYTFGSGTRLTVV.